This T cell receptor (beta chain) stems from a study of T cells after yellow fever vaccination. The study's findings and limits: A minor fraction of clonotypes spanned both CD4 and CD8 compartments. Once the booster was given, most primary-vaccination clones reappeared, at about 97% for CD4 and approximately 88% for CD8. Contaminating bulk clonotypes could be abundant in FACS-sorted repertoires.

As regards this clonotype: Antigen specificity is unknown.

The CDR3 has 13 residues. Trimming cost V 4 bases and J 8 bases, with 11 bases left between them. Germline V lookup: CDR1 SGHVS, CDR2 FQNEAQ. A 5'RACE template-switching step, the method used to make TCR cDNA, added a universal primer site and UMIs. A single record per CDR3 protein comes from TCRdb applying MiXCR to the 5' RACE reads. The profile shows 500,000 to 650,000 distinct CDR3 sequences, 12% of them singletons. The chain combines TRBV7-8 with TRBJ2-2; possibly TRBD1 for D (6 bases). This specimen was PBMCs, taken on the day of the yellow fever booster vaccination. This sequence was found in a man under 40 who received the YFV17D yellow fever vaccine. The CDR3 nucleotides read TGTGCCAGCAGCTCGGACAGTCAGGGGGAGCTGTTTTTT. Encoded protein: CASSSDSQGELFF.